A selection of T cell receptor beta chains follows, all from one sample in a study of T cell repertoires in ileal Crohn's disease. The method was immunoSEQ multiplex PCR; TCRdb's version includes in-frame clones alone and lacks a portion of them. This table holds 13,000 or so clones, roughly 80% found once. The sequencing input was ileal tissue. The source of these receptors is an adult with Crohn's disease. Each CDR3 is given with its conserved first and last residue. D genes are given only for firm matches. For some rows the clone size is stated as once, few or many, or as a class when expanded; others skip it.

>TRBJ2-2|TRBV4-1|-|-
CASSQDGQGSYTGELFF
TGCGCCAGCAGCCAAGATGGTCAGGGTAGTTACACCGGGGAGCTGTTTTTT
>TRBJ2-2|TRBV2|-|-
CASRPGVTGELFF
TGTGCCAGCAGGCCCGGGGTAACCGGGGAGCTGTTTTTT
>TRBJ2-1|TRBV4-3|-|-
CASSQDLGAPNNEQFF
TGCGCCAGCAGCCAAGATCTAGGAGCCCCAAACAATGAGCAGTTCTTC
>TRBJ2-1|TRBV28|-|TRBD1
CASSLGMARGNEQFF
TGTGCCAGCAGTTTAGGGATGGCCAGGGGGAATGAGCAGTTCTTC
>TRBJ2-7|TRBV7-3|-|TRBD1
CASSLAGGSEQYF
TGTGCCAGCAGCTTAGCAGGGGGCAGCGAGCAGTACTTC
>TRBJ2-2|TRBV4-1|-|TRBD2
CASSQDAIAGATNTGELFF
TGCGCCAGCAGCCAAGATGCAATAGCGGGGGCCACGAACACCGGGGAGCTGTTTTTT
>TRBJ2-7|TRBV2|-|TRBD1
CASSPGTGAREQYF
TGTGCCAGCAGCCCCGGGACAGGGGCACGCGAGCAGTACTTC
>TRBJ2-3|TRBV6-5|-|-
CASSYGTSFTDTQYF
TGTGCCAGCAGTTATGGCACTAGCTTTACCGATACGCAGTATTTT
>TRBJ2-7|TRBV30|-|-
CAWSKGYEQYF
TGTGCCTGGAGTAAGGGGTACGAGCAGTACTTC
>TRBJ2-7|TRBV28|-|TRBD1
CASSWTGKSYEQYF
TGTGCCAGCAGTTGGACAGGGAAGTCCTACGAGCAGTACTTC
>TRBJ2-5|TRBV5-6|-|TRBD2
CASSLTLAGEEETQYF
TGTGCCAGCAGCTTGACCCTAGCGGGAGAGGAAGAGACCCAGTACTTC
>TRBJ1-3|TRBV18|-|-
CASSRRTEAGKNTIYF
TGTGCCAGCTCCCGCCGGACTGAGGCGGGTAAAAACACCATATATTTT
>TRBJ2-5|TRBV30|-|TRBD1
CAGGQGARVGEETQYF
TGTGCTGGCGGACAGGGGGCACGAGTAGGAGAAGAGACCCAGTACTTC
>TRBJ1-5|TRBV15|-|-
CATSRDKGVNQPQHF
TGTGCCACCAGCAGAGATAAGGGAGTCAATCAGCCCCAGCATTTT
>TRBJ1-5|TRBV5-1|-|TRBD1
CASSLSGTVYQPQHF
TGCGCCAGCAGCTTGTCGGGGACAGTCTATCAGCCCCAGCATTTT
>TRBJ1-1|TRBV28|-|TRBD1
CASSLDRGAEAFF
TGTGCCAGCAGTTTGGACAGGGGCGCTGAAGCTTTCTTT
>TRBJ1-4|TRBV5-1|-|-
CASSLSGTNEKLFF
TGCGCCAGCAGCTTATCGGGGACTAATGAAAAACTGTTTTTT
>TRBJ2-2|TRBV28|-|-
CASSLRVSGELFF
TGTGCCAGCAGTTTGCGGGTTTCCGGGGAGCTGTTTTTT
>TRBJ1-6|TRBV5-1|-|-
CASSLEVGDSPLHF
TGCGCCAGCAGCTTGGAGGTCGGAGATTCACCCCTCCACTTT
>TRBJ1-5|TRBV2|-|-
CASSGELTGPNQPQHF
TGTGCCAGCAGTGGCGAATTAACAGGCCCCAATCAGCCCCAGCATTTT
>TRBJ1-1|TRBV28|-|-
CASIMNTEAFF
TGTGCCAGCATAATGAACACTGAAGCTTTCTTT
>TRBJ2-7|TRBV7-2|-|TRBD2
CASSPQGGYEQYF
TGTGCCAGCAGCCCCCAGGGAGGGTACGAGCAGTACTTC
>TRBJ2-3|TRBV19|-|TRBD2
CASSRSGASTDTQYF
TGTGCCAGTAGTCGGAGCGGGGCTAGCACAGATACGCAGTATTTT
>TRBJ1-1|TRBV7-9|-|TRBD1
CASSPQPLYLTGEGEAFF
TGTGCCAGCAGCCCGCAACCCCTGTATTTGACAGGGGAGGGTGAAGCTTTCTTT
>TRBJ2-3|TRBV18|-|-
CASSPYNPRQIKTTQYF
TGTGCCAGCTCACCATACAATCCGAGACAGATTAAAACCACGCAGTATTTT
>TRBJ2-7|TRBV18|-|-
CASSPSGDHEQYF
TGTGCCAGCTCACCTTCAGGGGACCACGAGCAGTACTTC
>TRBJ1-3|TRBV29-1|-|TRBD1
CSVASTGFTSGNTIYF
TGCAGCGTAGCCTCGACAGGGTTCACCTCTGGAAACACCATATATTTT
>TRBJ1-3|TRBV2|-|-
CASSQGRGTIYF
TGTGCCAGTTCACAGGGAAGGGGCACCATATATTTT
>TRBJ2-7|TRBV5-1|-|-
CASSQPGYEQYF
TGCGCCAGCAGCCAACCCGGTTACGAGCAGTACTTC
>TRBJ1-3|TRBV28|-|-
CASSLSGSSGNTIYF
TGTGCCAGCAGTTTATCGGGAAGTTCTGGAAACACCATATATTTT
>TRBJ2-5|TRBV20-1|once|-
CSASIPTTINF
TGCAGTGCTAGTATTCCGACTACTATAAACTTC
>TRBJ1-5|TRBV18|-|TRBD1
CASSPRLGQGHQPQHF
TGTGCCAGCTCACCACGACTGGGACAGGGACATCAGCCCCAGCATTTT
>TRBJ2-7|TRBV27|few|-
CASSLSRHLEQYF
TGTGCCAGCAGTTTATCGAGGCACCTCGAGCAGTACTTC
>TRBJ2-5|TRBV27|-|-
CASSPGQLGQETQYF
TGTGCCAGCAGCCCCGGACAGTTGGGGCAAGAGACCCAGTACTTC
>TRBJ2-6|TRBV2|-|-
CASTNQGANVLTF
TGTGCCAGCACAAACCAGGGGGCCAACGTCCTGACTTTC
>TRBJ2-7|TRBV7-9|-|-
CASSLVQAEQYF
TGTGCCAGCAGCTTAGTCCAGGCCGAGCAGTACTTC
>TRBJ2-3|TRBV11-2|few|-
CASSLRGTDTQYF
TGTGCCAGCAGCTTGAGGGGCACAGATACGCAGTATTTT
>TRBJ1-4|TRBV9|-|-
CASTRGDPTNEKLFF
TGTGCCAGCACGCGGGGGGACCCAACTAATGAAAAACTGTTTTTT
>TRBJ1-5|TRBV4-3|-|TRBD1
CASSQDMVQGFSQPQHF
TGCGCCAGCAGCCAAGATATGGTACAGGGGTTTAGTCAGCCCCAGCATTTT
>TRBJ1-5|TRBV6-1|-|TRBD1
CASSGDRANQPQHF
TGTGCCAGCAGTGGAGACAGGGCTAATCAGCCCCAGCATTTT
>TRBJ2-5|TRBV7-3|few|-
CASSPRVRVQETQYF
TGTGCTAGCAGCCCTCGAGTCAGGGTGCAAGAGACCCAGTACTTC
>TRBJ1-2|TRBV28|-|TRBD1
CASSSGTGSGYTF
TGTGCCAGCAGTTCCGGGACAGGGTCCGGCTACACCTTC
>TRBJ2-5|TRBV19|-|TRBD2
CASSRRGGETQYF
TGTGCCAGTTCCAGGCGGGGGGGAGAGACCCAGTACTTC
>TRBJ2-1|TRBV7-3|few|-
CASSLTPSRDEQFF
TGTGCCAGCAGCTTGACCCCCTCGAGGGATGAGCAGTTCTTC
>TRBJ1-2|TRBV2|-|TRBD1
CASSPSGTGARSSF
TGTGCCAGCAGTCCATCCGGAACAGGGGCCCGATCATCCTTC
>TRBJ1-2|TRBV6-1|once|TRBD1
CASSRTGDDGYTF
TGTGCCAGCAGTCGTACAGGGGATGATGGCTACACCTTC
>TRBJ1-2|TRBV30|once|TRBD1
CAWKGDRVEGYTF
TGTGCCTGGAAGGGGGACAGGGTGGAAGGCTACACCTTC
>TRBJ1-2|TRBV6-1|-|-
CASSESGPIGGYTF
TGTGCCAGCAGTGAAAGCGGCCCTATAGGAGGCTACACCTTC
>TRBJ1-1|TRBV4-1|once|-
CASSQADGGIREAFF
TGCGCCAGCAGCCAAGCGGACGGGGGGATTCGGGAAGCTTTCTTT
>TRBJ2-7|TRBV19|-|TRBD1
CASSRDRTYEQYF
TGTGCCAGTAGCCGGGACAGAACCTACGAGCAGTACTTC
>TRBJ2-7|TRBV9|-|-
CASSVGGGVYEQYF
TGTGCCAGCAGCGTAGGTGGGGGCGTCTACGAGCAGTACTTC
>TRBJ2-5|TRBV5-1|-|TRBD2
CASSLEGSGGPRAQYF
TGCGCCAGCAGCTTGGAGGGTAGCGGGGGGCCCAGGGCCCAGTACTTC
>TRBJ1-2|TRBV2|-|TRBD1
CASSRIRDREIYGYTF
TGTGCCAGCAGTCGAATCCGGGACAGGGAAATTTATGGCTACACCTTC
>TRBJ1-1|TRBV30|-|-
CAWRAKGGGTEAFF
TGTGCCTGGAGAGCTAAAGGGGGGGGCACTGAAGCTTTCTTT
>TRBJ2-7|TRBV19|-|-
CASSIGTPGEQYF
TGTGCCAGTAGTATCGGAACGCCGGGCGAGCAGTACTTC